These 12 T cell receptor beta chains were sequenced from one sample in a study of shared clonotypes between healthy human individuals. Assay used: immunoSEQ multiplex PCR; TCRdb lists only in-frame clones, some missing. The table includes about 460,000 clones, around 77% detected once. The sequenced sample consisted of PBMCs. These receptors came from a middle-aged woman in good health. Some clones in this sample may be carry-over from other donors' samples.

This sequence joins TRBV28 and TRBJ2-2; 12 bases map to TRBD2. Germline loops: CDR1 MDHEN, CDR2 SYDVKM. The V segment lost 4 bases and the J segment 4 bases; nucleotides outside the gene matches: 4. The CDR3 consists of 16 residues. For the CDR3, the DNA is TGTGCCAGCAGTTCACCTAGCGGGAGGGGCACCGGGGAGCTGTTTTTT. Translating gives CASSSPSGRGTGELFF.

V usage is TRBV9 and J usage is TRBJ1-5; D not resolved. Trimming removed 5 bases at V and 3 bases at J, with 9 bases between. Germline lookup yields CDR1 SGDLS and CDR2 YYNGEE. The CDR3 is made up of 13 amino acids. The CDR3 DNA sequence: TGTGCCAGCAGTCCGGGCCTCAATCAGCCCCAGCATTTT. Translating gives CASSPGLNQPQHF.

The chain is built from TRBV18 and TRBJ1-1; 7 nucleotides match TRBD1. The CDR3 is made up of 15 amino acids. Germline V gene sequence: CDR1 KGHSH, CDR2 LQKENI. V dropped 6 bases and J dropped 1; count of bases not matched to a gene: 8. The CDR3 DNA reads TGTGCCAGCTCCGAGGGGGCTAGAAGGAACACTGAAGCTTTCTTT. Translating it yields CASSEGARRNTEAFF.

This chain joins TRBV2 and TRBJ2-7; TRBD1 aligns across 7 bases. The CDR3 has 12 residues. Germline lookup yields CDR1 SNHLY and CDR2 FYNNEI. Trimming at V came to 8 bases and at J to 5 bases, leaving 6 bases not matched to a gene. The CDR3 DNA is TGTGCCAGCGTCACAGGGGACCACGAGCAGTACTTC. Residues: CASVTGDHEQYF.

This chain uses TRBV11-3 with TRBJ2-2; D assignment may be TRBD1 or TRBD2 (5 bases each). This CDR3 contains 17 residues. CDR1 SGHNT and CDR2 YENEEA come from the germline V gene. Trimming shortened V by 4 bases and J by 0 bases, and 15 bases separated the two germline ends. CDR3 nucleotide sequence: TGTGCCAGCAGCTCCCCTAGGGACGGCGCGAACACCGGGGAGCTGTTTTTT. Residues: CASSSPRDGANTGELFF.

This clone was detected only a few times. The chain carries TRBV7-9 and TRBJ2-2; TRBD2 aligns across 7 bases. The V gene's germline CDR1 is SEHNR and CDR2 FQNEAQ (reference sequence). This CDR3 contains 16 residues. The trim removed 4 bases at V and 4 bases at J, leaving 9 bases unmatched. CDR3 in DNA: TGTGCCAGCAGCTCGTCCGCTGCGGGAGTCACCGGGGAGCTGTTTTTT. This translates into CASSSSAAGVTGELFF.

V gene TRBV21-1 combines with J gene TRBJ1-2; TRBD1, the table's D call, was not compared with the DNA. TRBV21-1 is a listed pseudogene. This CDR3 has 16 residues. The CDR3 here is CASSNWAKQDLGGYTF. The CDR3 nucleotides read TGTGCCAGCAGCAATTGGGCCAAACAGGATTTGGGTGGCTACACCTTC.

This clone came up many times. Other DNA sequences of this sample code for an identical CDR3. The rearrangement uses TRBV6-1 and TRBJ1-4; TRBD1 is a possible D gene (5 bases). V gave up 5 bases and J gave up 10 bases, with 17 bases separating them. This CDR3 has 14 residues. In germline, CDR1 is MNHNS, CDR2 SASEGT. CDR3 nucleotide sequence: TGTGCCAGCAGTAGCCCTTTATTTGGGGGAAAACTGTTTTTT. This codes for CASSSPLFGGKLFF.

J is TRBJ1-5 and V is TRBV6-5; no clear D. V gave up 6 bases and J gave up 5 bases, with 11 bases separating them. CDR3 length: 13 residues. Germline CDR1 and CDR2: MNHEY and SVGAGI. As DNA, the CDR3 is TGTGCCAGCAGCAGACGCCGGGATCAGCCCCAGCATTTT. It specifies CASSRRRDQPQHF.

The chain is built from TRBV19 and TRBJ2-7; 7 nucleotides agree with TRBD1. From germline, CDR1 is LNHDA and CDR2 SQIVND (reference sequence). After removal of 3 bases from V and 5 bases from J, the junction contained 10 bases not matched to a gene. CDR3 length equals 15 residues. CDR3 in amino acids: CASSIPGGPSDEQYF. CDR3 bases: TGTGCCAGTAGTATTCCAGGGGGTCCGTCCGACGAGCAGTACTTC.

This clone was counted a few times. V and J are TRBV15 and TRBJ2-6; 7 bases match TRBD2. Losses at the gene ends were 3 bases for V and 2 bases for J; bases not matched to a gene: 7. CDR3 length: 17 amino acids. Germline loops: CDR1 LNHNV, CDR2 YYDKDF (reference sequence). The CDR3 loop is CATSRGVGRPGANVLTF. CDR3 sequence (DNA): TGTGCCACCAGCAGGGGGGTCGGGAGGCCTGGGGCCAACGTCCTGACTTTC. The full variable domain, completed using reference TRBV15 and TRBJ2-6, is DAMVIQNPRYQVTQFGKPVTLSCSQTLNHNVMYWYQQKSSQAPKLLFHYYDKDFNNEADTPDNFQSRRPNTSFCFLDIRSPGLGDTAMYLCATSRGVGRPGANVLTFGAGSRLTVL.

The rearrangement links TRBV5-4 to TRBJ1-2; D ambiguous. The V and J ends lost 0 bases and 7 bases respectively, with 7 bases between them. The germline CDR1 and CDR2 sequences are SGHNT and YYREEE (reference sequence). The CDR3 consists of 12 residues. The CDR3 nucleotides read TGTGCCAGCAGCTTGGGGGAGGCTGGCTACACCTTC. It encodes CASSLGEAGYTF.